These 4 T cell receptor beta chains share one sample of origin, sequenced in a study of cytomegalovirus exposure and HLA in healthy donors. It was with 60 Vbeta and 13 Jbeta primers that the PCR ran. Method: immunoSEQ multiplex PCR; TCRdb's copy keeps in-frame clones and lacks some. The table records about 160,000 clones, roughly 80% of them present only once. Material for sequencing was PBMCs. These receptors all stem from a male donor in good health and CMV-seropositive.

The chain employs TRBV6-6 and TRBJ1-1; 8 nucleotides match TRBD1. Looked up from germline, CDR1 is MNHNY and CDR2 is SVGAGI (reference sequence). The CDR3 is 14 residues long. J was trimmed by 3 bases and V by 10 bases; bases with no gene match: 10. The CDR3 protein is CATWTGRWDTEAFF. CDR3 DNA sequence: TGTGCCACCTGGACAGGGAGGTGGGACACTGAAGCTTTCTTT.

V is TRBV4-3 and J is TRBJ2-5, with D perhaps matching TRBD2 (5 bases). The germline CDR1 and CDR2 sequences are LGHNA and YSLEER. V gave up 6 bases and J gave up 5 bases, with 19 bases separating them. The CDR3 runs 15 residues. The CDR3 DNA sequence: TGCGCCAGCAGTAAAGACTGGAGGACGGGGGAGACCCAGTACTTC. This sequence encodes CASSKDWRTGETQYF.

CDR3 sequence (DNA): TGTGCCAGCAGCTTGCGTTCTGGAAACACCATATATTTT. Translated, it gives CASSLRSGNTIYF. The V gene is TRBV5-4, the J gene TRBJ1-3, with no clear D. The CDR3 spans 13 residues. Germline CDR1 and CDR2: SGHNT and YYREEE (reference sequence). Deletions cut 1 base from V and 1 base from J, with 3 bases between.

This rearrangement joins TRBV2 to TRBJ2-7, with D possibly TRBD1 on 5 matching bases. From germline, CDR1 is SNHLY and CDR2 FYNNEI. With 9 bases removed from V and 7 bases from J, the gap between germline ends came to 19 bases. This CDR3 region has 13 residues. CDR3 region: CASHRHLDGEQYF. In nucleotides, the CDR3 is TGTGCCAGTCACAGGCACTTGGATGGAGAGCAGTACTTC.